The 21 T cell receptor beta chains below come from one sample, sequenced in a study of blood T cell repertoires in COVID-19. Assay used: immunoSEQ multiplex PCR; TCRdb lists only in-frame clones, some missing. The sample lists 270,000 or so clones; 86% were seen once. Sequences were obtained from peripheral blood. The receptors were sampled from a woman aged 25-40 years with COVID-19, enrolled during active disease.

CDR3 region: CASSQVPGVNQPQHF. CDR3 bases: TGTGCCAGCAGCCAAGTCCCCGGAGTTAATCAGCCCCAGCATTTT. The chain employs TRBV3-1 (or the pseudogene TRBV3-2) and TRBJ1-5; D ambiguous. The CDR3 is 15 amino acids. The V end lost 1 base, the J end lost 4 bases, and 11 bases lay between the germline ends. Germline-derived CDR1 and CDR2 are LGHDT and YNNKEL (reference sequence).

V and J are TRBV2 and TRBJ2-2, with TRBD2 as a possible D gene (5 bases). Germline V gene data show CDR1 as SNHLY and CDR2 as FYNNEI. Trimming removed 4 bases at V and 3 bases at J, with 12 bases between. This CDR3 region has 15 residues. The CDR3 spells CASSARSGDTGELFF. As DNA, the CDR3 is TGTGCCAGCAGTGCGAGGTCCGGGGACACCGGGGAGCTGTTTTTT.

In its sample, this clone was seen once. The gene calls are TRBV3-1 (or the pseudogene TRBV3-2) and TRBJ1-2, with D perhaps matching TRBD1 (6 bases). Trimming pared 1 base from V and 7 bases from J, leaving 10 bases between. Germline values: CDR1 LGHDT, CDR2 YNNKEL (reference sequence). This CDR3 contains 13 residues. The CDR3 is CASSQGAGVGYTF. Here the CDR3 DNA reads TGTGCCAGCAGCCAAGGGGCAGGGGTTGGCTACACCTTC.

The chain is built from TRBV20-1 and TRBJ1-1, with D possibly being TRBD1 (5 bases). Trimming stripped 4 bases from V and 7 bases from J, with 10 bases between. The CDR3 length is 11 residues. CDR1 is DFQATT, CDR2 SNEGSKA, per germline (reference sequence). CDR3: CSANLGDEAFF. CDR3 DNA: TGCAGTGCTAATTTAGGGGATGAAGCTTTCTTT.

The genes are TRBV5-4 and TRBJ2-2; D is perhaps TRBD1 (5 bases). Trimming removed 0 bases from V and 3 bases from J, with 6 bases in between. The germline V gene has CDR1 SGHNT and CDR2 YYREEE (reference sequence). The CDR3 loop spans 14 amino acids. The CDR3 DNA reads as TGTGCCAGCAGCTTGGGACAGTACACCGGGGAGCTGTTTTTT. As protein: CASSLGQYTGELFF.

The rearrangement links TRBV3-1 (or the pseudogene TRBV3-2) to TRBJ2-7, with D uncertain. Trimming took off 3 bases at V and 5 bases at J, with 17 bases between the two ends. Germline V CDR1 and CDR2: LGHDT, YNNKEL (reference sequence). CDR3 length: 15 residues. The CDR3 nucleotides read TGTGCCAGCAGCCACTATGACTCCCCCAGACACGAGCAGTACTTC. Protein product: CASSHYDSPRHEQYF.

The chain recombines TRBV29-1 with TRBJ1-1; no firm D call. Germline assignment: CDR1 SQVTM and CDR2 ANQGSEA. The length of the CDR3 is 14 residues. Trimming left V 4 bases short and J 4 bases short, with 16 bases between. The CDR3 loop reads CSVVKFDLSTEAFF. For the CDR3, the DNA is TGCAGCGTTGTGAAATTCGATCTGAGCACTGAAGCTTTCTTT.

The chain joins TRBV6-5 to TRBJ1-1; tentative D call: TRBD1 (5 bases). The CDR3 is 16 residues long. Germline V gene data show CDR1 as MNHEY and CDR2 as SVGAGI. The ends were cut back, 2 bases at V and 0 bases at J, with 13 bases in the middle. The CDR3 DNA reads TGTGCCAGCAGTTACCATCTCGGGGGAGTGAACACTGAAGCTTTCTTT. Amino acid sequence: CASSYHLGGVNTEAFF.

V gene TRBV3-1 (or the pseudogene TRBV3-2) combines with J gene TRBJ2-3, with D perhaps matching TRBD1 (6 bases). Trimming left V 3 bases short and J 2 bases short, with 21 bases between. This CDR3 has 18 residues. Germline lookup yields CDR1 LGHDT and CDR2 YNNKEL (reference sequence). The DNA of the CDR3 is TGTGCCAGCAGCCAGGAAGCGATGGGGGCCTCACCCACAGATACGCAGTATTTT. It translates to CASSQEAMGASPTDTQYF.

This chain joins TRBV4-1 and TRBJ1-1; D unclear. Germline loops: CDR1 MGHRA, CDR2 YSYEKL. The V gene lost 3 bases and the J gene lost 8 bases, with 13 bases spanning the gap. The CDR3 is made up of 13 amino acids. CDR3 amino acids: CASSQAPMVEAFF. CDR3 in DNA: TGCGCCAGCAGCCAGGCCCCCATGGTGGAAGCTTTCTTT.

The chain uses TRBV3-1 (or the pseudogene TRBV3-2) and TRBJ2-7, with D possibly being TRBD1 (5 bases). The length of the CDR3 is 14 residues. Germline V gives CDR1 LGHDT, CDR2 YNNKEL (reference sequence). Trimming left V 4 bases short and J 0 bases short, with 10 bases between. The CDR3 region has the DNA TGTGCCAGCAGCCCAGGGCCTAGCTCCTACGAGCAGTACTTC. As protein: CASSPGPSSYEQYF.

CDR3 region: CASSFNPTPQETQYF. The CDR3 DNA is TGTGCCAGCAGCTTTAACCCTACCCCACAAGAGACCCAGTACTTC. The J gene is TRBJ2-5, the V gene TRBV7-9; no clear D gene. With 3 bases removed from V and 2 bases from J, the gap between germline ends came to 13 bases. The CDR3 consists of 15 residues. Germline CDR1 reads SEHNR; CDR2 reads FQNEAQ (reference sequence).

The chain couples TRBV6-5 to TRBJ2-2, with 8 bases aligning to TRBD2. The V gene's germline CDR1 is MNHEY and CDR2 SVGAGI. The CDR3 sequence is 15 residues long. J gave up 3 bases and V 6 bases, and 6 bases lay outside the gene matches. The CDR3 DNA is TGTGCCAGCAGGACCGGGACTAGGGACACCGGGGAGCTGTTTTTT. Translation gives CASRTGTRDTGELFF.

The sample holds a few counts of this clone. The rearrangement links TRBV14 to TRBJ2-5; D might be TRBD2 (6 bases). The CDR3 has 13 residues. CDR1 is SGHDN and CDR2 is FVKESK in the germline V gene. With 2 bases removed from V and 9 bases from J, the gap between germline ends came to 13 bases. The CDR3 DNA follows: TGTGCCAGCAGCCAAACCTCAAGGGAGGCCCAGTACTTC. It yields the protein CASSQTSREAQYF. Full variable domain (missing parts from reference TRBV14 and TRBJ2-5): EAGVTQFPSHSVIEKGQTVTLRCDPISGHDNLYWYRRVMGKEIKFLLHFVKESKQDESGMPNNRFLAERTGGTYSTLKVQPAELEDSGVYFCASSQTSREAQYFGPGTRLLVL.

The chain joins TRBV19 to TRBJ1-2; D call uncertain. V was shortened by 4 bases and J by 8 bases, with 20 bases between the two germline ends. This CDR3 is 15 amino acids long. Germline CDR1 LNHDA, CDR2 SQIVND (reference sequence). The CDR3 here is CASSTDSTYTRGYTF. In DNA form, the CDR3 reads TGTGCCAGTAGTACTGATTCTACTTATACGAGAGGCTACACCTTC.

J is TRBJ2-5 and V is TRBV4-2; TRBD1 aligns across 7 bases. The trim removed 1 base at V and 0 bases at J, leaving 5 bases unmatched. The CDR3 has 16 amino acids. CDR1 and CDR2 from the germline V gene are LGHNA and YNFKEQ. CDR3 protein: CASSQGDRLYQETQYF. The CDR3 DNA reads TGTGCCAGCAGCCAAGGGGACAGACTGTACCAAGAGACCCAGTACTTC.

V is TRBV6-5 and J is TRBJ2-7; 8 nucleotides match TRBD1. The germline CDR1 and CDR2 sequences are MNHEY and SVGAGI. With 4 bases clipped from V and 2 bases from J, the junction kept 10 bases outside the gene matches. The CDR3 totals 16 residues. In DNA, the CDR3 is TGTGCCAGCAGTTCTTCAGGGGGCGAAGTAACCTACGAGCAGTACTTC. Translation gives CASSSSGGEVTYEQYF.

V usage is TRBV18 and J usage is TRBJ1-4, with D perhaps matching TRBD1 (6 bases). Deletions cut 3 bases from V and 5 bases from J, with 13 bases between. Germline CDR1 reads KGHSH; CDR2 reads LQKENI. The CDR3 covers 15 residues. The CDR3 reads CASSPLGTKNEKLFF. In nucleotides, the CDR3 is TGTGCCAGCTCACCCCTCGGGACAAAGAATGAAAAACTGTTTTTT.

The DNA for the CDR3 is TGTGCCAGCTCACCCGCTGGGGGGTCCTACGAGCAGTACTTC. Translated: CASSPAGGSYEQYF. The V call is TRBV18, the J call TRBJ2-7; D is perhaps TRBD2 (6 bases). The ends were cut back, 3 bases at V and 1 base at J, with 10 bases in the middle. The CDR3 has 14 amino acids. Germline V gene sequence: CDR1 KGHSH, CDR2 LQKENI.

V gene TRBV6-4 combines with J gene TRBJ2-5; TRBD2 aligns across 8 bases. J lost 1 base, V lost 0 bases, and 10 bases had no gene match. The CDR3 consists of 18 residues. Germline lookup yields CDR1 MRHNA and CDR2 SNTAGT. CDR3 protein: CASSDSTIIAGPQETQYF. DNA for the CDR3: TGTGCCAGCAGTGACTCTACTATTATAGCGGGGCCCCAAGAGACCCAGTACTTC.

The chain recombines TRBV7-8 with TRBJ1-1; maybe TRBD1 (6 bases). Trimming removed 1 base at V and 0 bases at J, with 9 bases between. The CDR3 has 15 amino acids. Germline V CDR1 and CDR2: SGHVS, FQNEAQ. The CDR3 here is CASSLVRGLNTEAFF. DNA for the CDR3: TGTGCCAGCAGCTTAGTCAGGGGCCTGAACACTGAAGCTTTCTTT.